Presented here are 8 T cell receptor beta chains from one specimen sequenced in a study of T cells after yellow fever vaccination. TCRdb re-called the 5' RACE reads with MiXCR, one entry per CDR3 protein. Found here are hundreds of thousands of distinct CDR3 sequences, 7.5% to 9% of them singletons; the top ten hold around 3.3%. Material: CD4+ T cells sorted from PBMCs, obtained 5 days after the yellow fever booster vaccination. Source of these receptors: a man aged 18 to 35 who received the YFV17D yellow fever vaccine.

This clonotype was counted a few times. The CDR3 spells CASSLGQGLGEQYF. For the CDR3, the DNA is TGTGCCAGCAGCTTAGGACAGGGGCTTGGCGAGCAGTACTTC. This chain connects TRBV5-4 to TRBJ2-7; 9 nucleotides match TRBD1. The CDR3 is 14 amino acids. Germline V gene lookup returns CDR1 SGHNT and CDR2 YYREEE (reference sequence). Trimming removed 2 bases from V and 6 bases from J; junction bases left unmatched: 6.

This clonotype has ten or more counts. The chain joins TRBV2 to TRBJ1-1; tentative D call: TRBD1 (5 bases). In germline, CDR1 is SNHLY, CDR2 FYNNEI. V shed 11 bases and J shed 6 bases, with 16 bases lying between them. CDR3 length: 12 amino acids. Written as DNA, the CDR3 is TGTGCCTCCAGCAGGGAGATCGCTGAAGCTTTCTTT. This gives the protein CASSREIAEAFF. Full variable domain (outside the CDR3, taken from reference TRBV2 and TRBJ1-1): EPEVTQTPSHQVTQMGQEVILRCVPISNHLYFYWYRQILGQKVEFLVSFYNNEISEKSEIFDDQFSVERPDGSNFTLKIRSTKLEDSAMYFCASSREIAEAFFGQGTRLTVV.

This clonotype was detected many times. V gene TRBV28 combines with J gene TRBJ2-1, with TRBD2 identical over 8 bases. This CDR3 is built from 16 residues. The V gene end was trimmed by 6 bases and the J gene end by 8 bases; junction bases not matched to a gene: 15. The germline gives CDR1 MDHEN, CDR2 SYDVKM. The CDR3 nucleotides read TGTGCCAGCAGACGACCGGGGGGGTTTTTGGTCGATGAGCAGTTCTTC. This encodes CASRRPGGFLVDEQFF.

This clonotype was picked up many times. CDR3 loop: CASSWVGKDNEQFF. DNA for the CDR3: TGTGCCAGCAGCTGGGTCGGGAAAGACAATGAGCAGTTCTTC. The chain has TRBV5-5 and TRBJ2-1, with a weak D call TRBD2 (5 bases). CDR3 length equals 14 residues. Trimming took 3 bases from V and 5 from J, leaving 12 bases between them. The germline V gene has CDR1 SGHKS and CDR2 YYEKEE (reference sequence).

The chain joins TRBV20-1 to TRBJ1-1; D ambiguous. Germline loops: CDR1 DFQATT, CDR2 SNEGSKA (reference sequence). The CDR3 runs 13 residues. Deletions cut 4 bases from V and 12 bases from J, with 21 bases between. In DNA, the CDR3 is TGCAGTGCTACAACGCGAACAGCGGGGATATCTTTCTTT. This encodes CSATTRTAGISFF.

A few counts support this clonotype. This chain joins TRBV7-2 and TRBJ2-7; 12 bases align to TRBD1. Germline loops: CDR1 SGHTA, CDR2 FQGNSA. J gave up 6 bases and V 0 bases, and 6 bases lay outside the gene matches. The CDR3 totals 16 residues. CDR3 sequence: CASSLALGQGAGEQYF. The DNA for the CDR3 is TGTGCCAGCAGCTTAGCTCTGGGACAGGGGGCGGGCGAGCAGTACTTC.

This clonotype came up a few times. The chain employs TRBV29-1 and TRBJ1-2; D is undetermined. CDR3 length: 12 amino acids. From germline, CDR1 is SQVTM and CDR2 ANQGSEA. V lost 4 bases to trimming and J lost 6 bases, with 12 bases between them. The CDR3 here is CSVVSPTNGYTF. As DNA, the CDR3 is TGCAGCGTTGTCTCCCCCACGAATGGCTACACCTTC.

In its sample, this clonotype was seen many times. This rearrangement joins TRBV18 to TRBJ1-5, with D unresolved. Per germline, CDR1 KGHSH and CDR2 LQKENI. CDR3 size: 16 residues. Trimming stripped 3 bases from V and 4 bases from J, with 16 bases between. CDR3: CASSPSSSASNQPQHF. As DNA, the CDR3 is TGTGCCAGCTCACCGTCATCTTCGGCCTCGAATCAGCCCCAGCATTTT. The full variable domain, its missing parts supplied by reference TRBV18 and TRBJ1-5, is NAGVMQNPRHLVRRRGQEARLRCSPMKGHSHVYWYRQLPEEGLKFMVYLQKENIIDESGMPKERFSAEFPKEGPSILRIQQVVRGDSAAYFCASSPSSSASNQPQHFGDGTRLSIL.